This T cell receptor (beta chain) was found in a study of T cells in Graves' hyperthyroidism and ophthalmopathy. Findings and limits, study-wide: Also found in blood were most expanded thyroid clonotypes above 0.001.

From RNA transcripts, TCR beta CDR3 regions were amplified. TCR CDR3 regions were first amplified by RT-PCR with HTBI primers. TCRdb called the multiplex PCR reads again in MiXCR, with one record for every CDR3 protein. The top ten clones hold approximately 10% of a sample with roughly 380,000 distinct CDR3 sequences, approximately 13% of them seen once. Ten or more counts support this clonotype. Its specificity is unknown. Uncontrolled infection, other autoimmune disease, pregnancy and lactation each barred patients from inclusion. Using approximately 10 ml of fresh peripheral blood, PBMCs were prepared. The CDR3 is 15 residues long. The germline CDR1 and CDR2 sequences are MDHEN and SYDVKM. The V segment lost 5 bases and the J segment 5 bases; nucleotides outside the gene matches: 8.

The sequence was collected from a woman in her fifties or sixties with Graves' hyperthyroidism. Sequencing was done on a sample of blood. The chain uses TRBV28 and TRBJ2-1; 8 bases align to TRBD1. The CDR3 loop reads CASSRPGTGDNEQFF. In DNA form, the CDR3 reads TGTGCCAGCAGTCGTCCCGGGACAGGCGACAATGAGCAGTTCTTC.